The 28 T cell receptor beta chains below were found in one sample sequenced in a study of blood T cell repertoires in COVID-19. Clones were read by immunoSEQ multiplex PCR, and TCRdb kept only the in-frame ones, dropping some. Of roughly 65,000 clones listed, 86% were seen once; the top ten hold under 15%. Sequencing used peripheral blood. The receptors here all came from a woman between 55 and 75 years old with acute or convalescent COVID-19.

This sequence joins TRBV18 and TRBJ1-1; TRBD1 aligns across 7 bases. From germline, CDR1 is KGHSH and CDR2 LQKENI. The CDR3 covers 13 residues. V shed 3 bases, J shed 5 bases, and the junction held 3 bases outside the gene matches. Here the CDR3 DNA reads TGTGCCAGCTCACCGTCACAGGGGACTGAAGCTTTCTTT. Amino acids: CASSPSQGTEAFF.

The chain has TRBV6-5 and TRBJ1-2; 7 bases agree with TRBD1. The CDR3 has 16 amino acids. CDR1 and CDR2 (germline): MNHEY, SVGAGI. Trimming removed 0 bases from V and 7 bases from J; junction bases left unmatched: 11. CDR3 sequence reads: CASSYSDLTGLAGYTF. CDR3 bases: TGTGCCAGCAGTTACTCGGATCTGACAGGGCTGGCTGGCTACACCTTC.

The V and J genes are TRBV10-3 and TRBJ2-1, with 10 bases lining up with TRBD1. V was clipped by 8 bases and J by 5 bases; unmatched bases: 9. The CDR3 runs to 15 residues. Germline CDR1 is ENHRY and CDR2 is SYGVKD. The chain's CDR3 is CAISNKGTGDNEQFF. CDR3 coding DNA: TGTGCCATCTCAAATAAAGGGACAGGGGACAATGAGCAGTTCTTC.

The chain employs TRBV6-5 and TRBJ2-7; TRBD1 matches 8 bases. Looked up from germline, CDR1 is MNHEY and CDR2 is SVGAGI. This CDR3 comprises 14 residues. V was pared by 5 bases and J by 1 base, with 4 bases of the junction left unmatched. CDR3 nucleotides: TGTGCCAGCAGTCTTGACAGGGGTTCCTACGAGCAGTACTTC. This translates into CASSLDRGSYEQYF.

The J gene is TRBJ1-2, the V gene TRBV6-2 or TRBV6-3, with D unresolved. Germline lookup yields CDR1 MNHEY and CDR2 SVGEGT. This CDR3 is 12 amino acids long. Trimming cost V 0 bases and J 6 bases, with 5 bases left between them. DNA for the CDR3: TGTGCCAGCAGTTACTCCGGGAATGGCTACACCTTC. This translates into CASSYSGNGYTF.

The V gene is TRBV7-9, the J gene TRBJ2-2, with 7 nucleotides matching TRBD1. The germline V gene has CDR1 SEHNR and CDR2 FQNEAQ (reference sequence). CDR3 length: 14 residues. The J segment lost 4 bases and the V segment lost 5 bases, leaving 4 bases of the junction unmatched. In nucleotides, the CDR3 is TGTGCCAGCAGCCTACAGGGGCGCACCGGGGAGCTGTTTTTT. It encodes CASSLQGRTGELFF.

The gene calls are TRBV25-1 and TRBJ1-1; D is ambiguous. The germline V gene encodes CDR1 MGHDK and CDR2 SYGVNS. The V gene lost 7 bases and the J gene lost 1 base, with 10 bases spanning the gap. The CDR3 is 13 amino acids. CDR3 loop: CASNRGGNTEAFF. CDR3 sequence (DNA): TGTGCCAGCAACCGAGGAGGGAACACTGAAGCTTTCTTT.

CDR3 in DNA: TGTGCCAGTAGTATAGGACCTCCCAGGGGTTTCGAGACCCAGTACTTC. Amino acids: CASSIGPPRGFETQYF. This chain uses TRBV19 with TRBJ2-5; perhaps TRBD1 as D (6 bases). Germline CDR1 and CDR2: LNHDA and SQIVND (reference sequence). The CDR3 sequence is 16 residues long. V was clipped by 1 base and J by 5 bases, with 17 bases between them.

The V and J genes are TRBV25-1 and TRBJ2-3, with TRBD2 as a possible D gene (6 bases). The V and J ends lost 8 bases and 2 bases respectively, with 11 bases between them. The CDR3 is made up of 13 amino acids. Germline values: CDR1 MGHDK, CDR2 SYGVNS. DNA of the CDR3: TGTGCCAGCTCACCGGGAGCCACAGATACGCAGTATTTT. This sequence encodes CASSPGATDTQYF.

This clone was observed a few times. The chain joins TRBV27 to TRBJ2-2; TRBD1 matches at 7 bases. Unmatched junction bases numbered 18, after V lost 10 bases and J lost 4 bases. Germline values: CDR1 MNHEY, CDR2 SMNVEV (reference sequence). This CDR3 has 17 residues. CDR3 in amino acids: CATKEIDRERGTGELFF. For the CDR3, the DNA is TGTGCCACCAAGGAAATTGACAGGGAGAGGGGCACCGGGGAGCTGTTTTTT.

The V and J genes are TRBV11-3 and TRBJ2-7; TRBD1 matches 7 bases. This CDR3 is built from 13 residues. The J segment lost 3 bases and the V segment lost 3 bases, leaving 2 bases of the junction unmatched. Germline assignment: CDR1 SGHNT and CDR2 YENEEA. The CDR3 DNA reads TGTGCCAGCAGCTTCAGACAGGGCTACGAGCAGTACTTC. It codes for CASSFRQGYEQYF.

V and J are TRBV19 and TRBJ2-7; 7 nucleotides agree with TRBD1. In germline, CDR1 is LNHDA, CDR2 SQIVND (reference sequence). Germline trimming cut 5 bases from V and 3 bases from J; bases unmatched to any gene: 7. This CDR3 spans 14 amino acids. CDR3 nucleotide sequence: TGTGCCAGTAGTCCTTCTGCAGGGGGCTACGAGCAGTACTTC. It specifies CASSPSAGGYEQYF.

The V gene is TRBV5-1, the J gene TRBJ2-2; D not resolved. Germline-derived CDR1 and CDR2 are SGHRS and YFSETQ. The CDR3 loop spans 13 amino acids. V was pared by 2 bases and J by 3 bases, with 5 bases between. The CDR3 is CASSFPDTGELFF. CDR3 sequence (DNA): TGCGCCAGCAGCTTCCCGGACACCGGGGAGCTGTTTTTT. The entire variable domain, with the rest obtained from reference TRBV5-1 and TRBJ2-2, is as follows: KAGVTQTPRYLIKTRGQQVTLSCSPISGHRSVSWYQQTPGQGLQFLFEYFSETQRNKGNFPGRFSGRQFSNSRSEMNVSTLELGDSALYLCASSFPDTGELFFGEGSRLTVL.

This rearrangement joins TRBV4-2 to TRBJ2-5, with TRBD2 identical over 13 bases. V was pared by 4 bases and J by 0 bases, with 5 bases of the junction left unmatched. The CDR3 is 17 amino acids. CDR1 is LGHNA, CDR2 YNFKEQ, per germline. DNA for the CDR3: TGTGCCAGCAGCCCGGGACTAGCGGGGAGAAACCAAGAGACCCAGTACTTC. This gives the protein CASSPGLAGRNQETQYF.

The V call is TRBV12-3 or TRBV12-4, the J call TRBJ1-2; possibly TRBD1 for D (6 bases). The CDR3 runs to 13 residues. With 6 bases removed from V and 7 bases from J, the gap between germline ends came to 15 bases. The CDR3 reads CASRRPGAAGYTF. Here the CDR3 DNA reads TGTGCCAGCAGGCGTCCAGGGGCGGCTGGCTACACCTTC.

V gene TRBV12-5 combines with J gene TRBJ1-1; 7 nucleotides match TRBD1. The V and J ends lost 6 bases and 4 bases, in that order; junction bases with no gene match: 8. The CDR3 runs to 14 residues. CDR1 and CDR2 (germline): LGHNT, FRNRAP. The CDR3 sequence is CASGRQGGTTEAFF. The CDR3 coding sequence is TGTGCTAGTGGCAGACAGGGAGGCACCACTGAAGCTTTCTTT.

J is TRBJ2-3 and V is TRBV19, with TRBD2 matching 9 bases. This CDR3 spans 19 amino acids. CDR1 and CDR2 from the germline V gene are LNHDA and SQIVND (reference sequence). V gave up 2 bases and J gave up 5 bases; unmatched junction bases: 17. CDR3 nucleotides: TGTGCCAGTAGTATATCCGCCGGTTTTAGCGGGGGATTTAGAGATACGCAGTATTTT. Translation: CASSISAGFSGGFRDTQYF.

The gene calls are TRBV6-6 and TRBJ1-5; D gene uncertain. CDR3 length: 16 amino acids. V dropped 0 bases and J dropped 4 bases, with 13 bases sitting between them. Germline CDR1 is MNHNY and CDR2 is SVGAGI (reference sequence). The CDR3 nucleotides are TGTGCCAGCAGTTACTCGCCCGGACTTTTGAATCAGCCCCAGCATTTT. It yields the protein CASSYSPGLLNQPQHF.

The chain is built from TRBV11-3 and TRBJ2-2; perhaps TRBD1 as D (6 bases). This CDR3 has 15 amino acids. The germline CDR1 and CDR2 sequences are SGHNT and YENEEA. V was cut by 4 bases and J by 4 bases, with 13 bases left in between. CDR3 in amino acids: CASSYSRGSTGELFF. The CDR3 DNA reads as TGTGCCAGCAGCTACTCCAGGGGCAGCACCGGGGAGCTGTTTTTT. Using reference TRBV11-3 and TRBJ2-2 for the parts outside the CDR3, the full variable domain is EAGVVQSPRYKIIEKKQPVAFWCNPISGHNTLYWYLQNLGQGPELLIRYENEEAVDDSQLPKDRFSAERLKGVDSTLKIQPAELGDSAVYLCASSYSRGSTGELFFGEGSRLTVL.

This chain connects TRBV6-2 or TRBV6-3 to TRBJ2-5; 11 nucleotides match TRBD1. With 5 bases clipped from V and 5 bases from J, the junction kept 10 bases outside the gene matches. CDR3 length: 16 residues. CDR1 and CDR2 (germline): MNHEY, SVGEGT. The CDR3 reads CASSPVDRGRRETQYF. The CDR3 nucleotides read TGTGCCAGCAGTCCGGTGGACAGGGGGCGCCGGGAGACCCAGTACTTC.

The V gene is TRBV2, the J gene TRBJ2-7; 8 bases are a match to TRBD2. The CDR3 totals 14 residues. The V and J ends lost 6 bases and 4 bases, in that order; junction bases with no gene match: 8. The V gene's germline CDR1 is SNHLY and CDR2 FYNNEI. DNA of the CDR3: TGTGCCAGCAGCGACGGGAGGGCTCCATACGAGCAGTACTTC. It specifies CASSDGRAPYEQYF.

CDR3 region: CASSPQGYATEAFF. The CDR3 DNA reads TGTGCCAGCAGCCCACAGGGTTACGCCACTGAAGCTTTCTTT. This rearrangement joins TRBV7-9 to TRBJ1-1, with D perhaps matching TRBD1 (6 bases). From germline, CDR1 is SEHNR and CDR2 FQNEAQ (reference sequence). The CDR3 length is 14 residues. Trimming stripped 5 bases from V and 4 bases from J, with 14 bases between.

The gene calls are TRBV5-6 and TRBJ2-7; 14 positions agree with TRBD2. The CDR3 sequence is 16 residues long. Trimming at V came to 0 bases and at J to 10 bases, leaving 9 bases not matched to a gene. Per germline, CDR1 SGHDT and CDR2 YYEEEE. The chain's CDR3 is CASSLGVTSGGGPQYF. For the CDR3, the DNA is TGTGCCAGCAGCTTGGGCGTGACTAGCGGGGGGGGCCCCCAGTACTTC.

This clone was seen more than once but under ten times. This sequence joins TRBV7-9 and TRBJ1-2; D remains ambiguous. Between the trimmed V and J ends, which lost 3 bases and 7 bases, there was a span of 12 bases. Per germline, CDR1 SEHNR and CDR2 FQNEAQ (reference sequence). The CDR3 is 13 amino acids. CDR3 sequence (DNA): TGTGCCAGCAGCTTGTTTGGGGAGATTGGCTACACCTTC. It encodes CASSLFGEIGYTF.

The chain combines TRBV5-4 with TRBJ2-7, with TRBD1 matching over 10 bases. The CDR3 extends over 16 amino acids. The V gene's germline CDR1 is SGHNT and CDR2 YYREEE (reference sequence). J gave up 5 bases and V 4 bases, and 12 bases lay outside the gene matches. For the CDR3, the DNA is TGTGCCAGCAGCCCCCCCCCGACAGGGGGCTGGAACGAGCAGTACTTC. Protein: CASSPPPTGGWNEQYF.

The chain recombines TRBV21-1 with TRBJ1-4. TRBV21-1 is given as a pseudogene. This CDR3 is built from 12 residues. In nucleotides, the CDR3 is TGTGCCAGCCGAGGGACTAATGAAAAACTGTTTTTT. Translated, it gives CASRGTNEKLFF.

The chain uses TRBV29-1 and TRBJ1-2; TRBD1 matches 10 bases. After removal of 7 bases from V and 7 bases from J, the junction contained 6 bases not matched to a gene. The germline V gene encodes CDR1 SQVTM and CDR2 ANQGSEA. The CDR3 sequence is 12 residues long. This CDR3 reads CSARTGGSGYTF. CDR3 DNA sequence: TGCAGCGCCCGGACAGGGGGAAGTGGCTACACCTTC.

The gene calls are TRBV27 and TRBJ1-2; D is unclear. In germline, CDR1 is MNHEY, CDR2 SMNVEV (reference sequence). The CDR3 contains 13 residues. The V end lost 0 bases, the J end lost 4 bases, and 6 bases lay between the germline ends. CDR3 sequence reads: CASSLSRGYGYTF. The CDR3 region has the DNA TGTGCCAGCAGTTTATCTCGGGGCTATGGCTACACCTTC.